The 22 T cell receptor beta chains presented below share a single source sample, sequenced in a study of post-analysis software for immune sequencing data. Study-wide points: Four or five TRBV segments (TRBV5-6, TRBV5-1 and TRBV20-1 among them) occurred more frequently in patients than in controls.

TCR beta libraries were prepared from cDNA with unique molecular identifiers. In TCRdb, the PCR reads were re-called with MiXCR into one record per CDR3 protein. Found here are some 890,000 distinct CDR3 sequences, under 70% of them singletons; the top ten hold about 4.5%. For these receptors, no antigen is known. Sample: blood. These receptors came from a girl aged 5-17 years with multiple sclerosis.

The table lists this clonotype with a few counts. The J gene is TRBJ2-1, the V gene TRBV20-1, with 8 bases identical to TRBD1. The V gene end was trimmed by 6 bases and the J gene end by 12 bases; junction bases not matched to a gene: 10. The CDR3 contains 12 residues. From germline, CDR1 is DFQATT and CDR2 SNEGSKA (reference sequence). In DNA form, the CDR3 reads TGCAGTGCGGAACCGGGACAGGTCGCGCAGTTCTTC. Translation: CSAEPGQVAQFF.

The CDR3 loop is CASVYEQYF. Here the CDR3 DNA reads TGTGCCAGCGTTTACGAGCAGTACTTC. The genes are TRBV7-3 and TRBJ2-7, with D hard to call. Trimming took 8 bases from V and 4 from J, leaving 3 bases between them. The CDR3 runs 9 residues. Germline V gene lookup returns CDR1 SGHTA and CDR2 FQGTGA.

This clonotype occurred a few times. This sequence joins TRBV29-1 and TRBJ2-6; D remains ambiguous. Germline V gene lookup returns CDR1 SQVTM and CDR2 ANQGSEA. The V end was cut by 3 bases, the J end by 3 bases, with 9 bases between. The CDR3 runs 14 residues. The CDR3 loop reads CSVEWGGGANVLTF. The CDR3 bases are TGCAGCGTTGAGTGGGGTGGTGGGGCCAACGTCCTGACTTTC.

The V call is TRBV10-2, the J call TRBJ2-7; D possibly corresponds to TRBD1 (5 bases). The length of the CDR3 is 11 residues. Trimming left V 6 bases short and J 2 bases short, with 5 bases between. The germline V gene encodes CDR1 WSHSY and CDR2 SAAADI. In DNA form, the CDR3 reads TGCGCCAGCAGGACAGCCTACGAGCAGTACTTC. Translation gives CASRTAYEQYF.

The rearrangement uses TRBV2 and TRBJ1-2, with D possibly TRBD1 on 5 matching bases. The CDR3 has 13 amino acids. V was shortened by 7 bases and J by 6 bases, with 15 bases between the two germline ends. CDR1 SNHLY and CDR2 FYNNEI come from the germline V gene. CDR3 amino acids: CASIEAGMDGYTF. CDR3 in DNA: TGTGCCAGCATCGAGGCAGGGATGGATGGCTACACCTTC.

CDR3: CASSLGTSGPTYYEQYF. CDR3 sequence (DNA): TGCGCCAGCAGCCTCGGGACTAGCGGGCCAACCTATTACGAGCAGTACTTC. The chain links TRBV5-1 to TRBJ2-7, with 12 nucleotides matching TRBD2. The CDR3 is 17 residues long. The V segment lost 4 bases and the J segment 4 bases; nucleotides outside the gene matches: 12. Germline V lookup: CDR1 SGHRS, CDR2 YFSETQ. The full variable domain, completed using reference TRBV5-1 and TRBJ2-7, is KAGVTQTPRYLIKTRGQQVTLSCSPISGHRSVSWYQQTPGQGLQFLFEYFSETQRNKGNFPGRFSGRQFSNSRSEMNVSTLELGDSALYLCASSLGTSGPTYYEQYFGPGTRLTVT.

The chain has TRBV12-3 or TRBV12-4 and TRBJ2-1; D tentatively fits TRBD1 or TRBD2 (6 bases each). V was shortened by 4 bases and J by 6 bases, with 16 bases between the two germline ends. The CDR3 consists of 15 residues. The chain's CDR3 is CASSSQGGRRNEQFF. For the CDR3, the DNA is TGTGCCAGCAGTTCTCAAGGGGGGCGGCGCAATGAGCAGTTCTTC.

This clonotype was detected only once. This chain joins TRBV18 and TRBJ2-1; D ambiguous. V was trimmed by 3 bases and J by 10 bases, leaving 10 bases between them. The CDR3 runs 12 residues. The germline V gene encodes CDR1 KGHSH and CDR2 LQKENI. CDR3 nucleotide sequence: TGTGCCAGCTCACCGAACATGGGGGAGCAGTTCTTC. This translates into CASSPNMGEQFF.

This clonotype has more than one count but fewer than ten. This chain joins TRBV10-3 and TRBJ2-7, with TRBD2 identical over 9 bases. This CDR3 is built from 18 residues. The V gene end was trimmed by 2 bases and the J gene end by 3 bases; junction bases not matched to a gene: 14. CDR1 and CDR2 from the germline V gene are ENHRY and SYGVKD. The CDR3 bases are TGTGCCATCAGTGAGAGTTTAGCGGGGGCCTCACGTAGCTACGAGCAGTACTTC. The encoded protein is CAISESLAGASRSYEQYF.

This clonotype was recorded many times. V and J are TRBV7-2 and TRBJ2-7; no clear D gene. The CDR3 covers 11 residues. The V gene's germline CDR1 is SGHTA and CDR2 FQGNSA. V lost 5 bases and J lost 2, with 4 bases in between. CDR3 in DNA: TGTGCCAGCAGCCCCGCCTACGAGCAGTACTTC. This translates into CASSPAYEQYF.

The chain joins TRBV9 to TRBJ2-5; 10 bases align to TRBD2. The DNA matches TRBJ2-7 better at its end, which makes the J call doubtful. CDR3 length equals 16 residues. CDR1 and CDR2 (germline): SGDLS, YYNGEE. For the CDR3, the DNA is TGTGCCAGCAGCCCCAACCCTTGGACTAGCGGCTACGAGCAGTACTTC. Translating it yields CASSPNPWTSGYEQYF.

The V and J genes are TRBV29-1 and TRBJ2-1; D might be TRBD1 (6 bases). The J call may be mistaken, given a closer DNA end match to TRBJ2-7. Germline CDR1 SQVTM, CDR2 ANQGSEA. This CDR3 is built from 14 residues. CDR3 loop: CSVEGQGTHNEQYF. CDR3 nucleotides: TGCAGCGTTGAAGGGCAGGGGACCCACAATGAGCAGTACTTC.

This clonotype showed up just a few times. The CDR3 coding sequence is TGCAGCGTGGGGGGAAACTACGAGCAGTACTTC. Its protein is CSVGGNYEQYF. This rearrangement joins TRBV29-1 to TRBJ2-7, with a possible D match to TRBD2 (6 bases). The germline gives CDR1 SQVTM, CDR2 ANQGSEA. The V and J ends lost 6 bases and 3 bases respectively, with 9 bases between them. The CDR3 spans 11 residues.

The gene calls are TRBV4-2 and TRBJ2-3; 9 nucleotides align to TRBD1. Germline V lookup: CDR1 LGHNA, CDR2 YNFKEQ. V lost 0 bases and J lost 4; bases outside the gene matches: 11. This CDR3 contains 18 residues. CDR3 amino acids: CASSQEGPGQGMADTQYF. The CDR3, as DNA: TGTGCCAGCAGCCAAGAAGGGCCGGGACAGGGTATGGCAGATACGCAGTATTTT.

V and J are TRBV7-3 and TRBJ2-6, with D perhaps matching TRBD1 (5 bases). Deletions cut 5 bases from V and 0 bases from J, with 23 bases between. This CDR3 contains 20 residues. The V gene's germline CDR1 is SGHTA and CDR2 FQGTGA. The CDR3 sequence is CASSRRAGDSSLSGANVLTF. DNA for the CDR3: TGTGCCAGCAGCCGAAGGGCAGGAGACAGCTCCCTCTCTGGGGCCAACGTCCTGACTTTC.

J is TRBJ2-1 and V is TRBV20-1; 10 bases are shared with TRBD1. There are 15 residues in the CDR3. Trimming removed 3 bases from V and 7 bases from J; junction bases left unmatched: 9. Germline assignment: CDR1 DFQATT and CDR2 SNEGSKA (reference sequence). The DNA of the CDR3 is TGCAGTGCTAGGGTTGGGACAGGGGACTTGAATGAGCAGTTCTTC. As protein: CSARVGTGDLNEQFF.

The V call is TRBV4-1, the J call TRBJ2-4; D perhaps matches TRBD2 (5 bases). V was cut by 1 base and J by 13 bases, with 8 bases left in between. The CDR3 loop spans 11 amino acids. Germline CDR1 is MGHRA and CDR2 is YSYEKL. CDR3 nucleotides: TGCGCCAGCAGCCAAGGGAGGCGGCAGTACTTC. It yields the protein CASSQGRRQYF.

This clonotype was observed a few times. The chain is built from TRBV7-2 and TRBJ2-3; D is perhaps TRBD2 (6 bases). Deletions cut 0 bases from V and 2 bases from J, with 9 bases between. Looked up from germline, CDR1 is SGHTA and CDR2 is FQGNSA. The CDR3 contains 15 residues. DNA of the CDR3: TGTGCCAGCAGCTTAGCGGGAGGCTTCACAGATACGCAGTATTTT. Amino acids: CASSLAGGFTDTQYF.

J is TRBJ2-5 and V is TRBV5-1, with D perhaps assigned TRBD1 or TRBD2 (6 bases each). Trimming shortened V by 4 bases and J by 10 bases, and 26 bases separated the two germline ends. The length of the CDR3 is 16 residues. Germline lookup yields CDR1 SGHRS and CDR2 YFSETQ. The chain's CDR3 is CASSPPWRGALWNQYF. CDR3 DNA: TGCGCCAGCAGCCCCCCTTGGAGGGGGGCCCTTTGGAACCAGTACTTC.

The V gene is TRBV20-1, the J gene TRBJ2-1; 12 bases agree with TRBD2. Losses at the gene ends were 1 base for V and 0 bases for J; bases not matched to a gene: 4. The CDR3 length is 17 residues. CDR1 DFQATT and CDR2 SNEGSKA come from the germline V gene (reference sequence). The DNA for the CDR3 is TGCAGTGCTAGAGGACTAGCGGGGGAGAGCTCCTACAATGAGCAGTTCTTC. Encoded protein: CSARGLAGESSYNEQFF.

The V gene is TRBV4-2, the J gene TRBJ2-1; no clear D gene. Germline V gives CDR1 LGHNA, CDR2 YNFKEQ. The CDR3 contains 11 residues. The ends were cut back, 5 bases at V and 8 bases at J, with 7 bases in the middle. CDR3 in DNA: TGTGCCAGCAGCATACCCTATGAGCAGTTCTTC. This sequence encodes CASSIPYEQFF.

This clonotype has just a few counts. The rearrangement links TRBV7-9 to TRBJ1-6; D gene uncertain. In germline, CDR1 is SEHNR, CDR2 FQNEAQ (reference sequence). The CDR3 sequence is 17 residues long. Trimming removed 3 bases at V and 0 bases at J, with 12 bases between. The CDR3 spells CASSLGGPSSYNSPLHF. In DNA form, the CDR3 reads TGTGCCAGCAGCTTGGGAGGGCCGAGCTCCTATAATTCACCCCTCCACTTT. Full variable domain (rest looked up from reference TRBV7-9 and TRBJ1-6): DTGVSQNPRHKITKRGQNVTFRCDPISEHNRLYWYRQTLGQGPEFLTYFQNEAQLEKSRLLSDRFSAERPKGSFSTLEIQRTEQGDSAMYLCASSLGGPSSYNSPLHFGNGTRLTVT.